One and the same sample provided the 15 T cell receptor beta chains below, sequenced in a study of OX40 agonist ivuxolimab in advanced cancers. The repertoire was sequenced with immunoSEQ multiplex PCR; TCRdb's copy has only in-frame clones and lacks some. The table records around 60,000 clones, 79% of them present only once. Material: CD4+ or CD8+ T cells sorted from blood, obtained in a trial of the OX40 agonist ivuxolimab. Receptors were obtained from an adult with an advanced solid tumor such as melanoma, head and neck, liver or kidney cancer.

The chain joins TRBV6-1 to TRBJ2-7, with D possibly being TRBD1 (5 bases). V lost 2 bases to trimming and J lost 1 base, with 9 bases between them. The germline V gene encodes CDR1 MNHNS and CDR2 SASEGT. CDR3 length: 14 residues. CDR3 DNA sequence: TGTGCCAGCAGTGAATTGGGGCAGTCCTACGAGCAGTACTTC. The encoded protein is CASSELGQSYEQYF.

CDR3 protein: CASRTSGIYEQYF. The CDR3 nucleotides read TGTGCCAGCAGGACTAGCGGGATCTACGAGCAGTACTTC. The V call is TRBV27, the J call TRBJ2-7; the match to TRBD2 covers 11 bases. V gave up 6 bases and J gave up 3 bases; unmatched junction bases: 1. Germline V gene sequence: CDR1 MNHEY, CDR2 SMNVEV (reference sequence). The CDR3 has 13 residues.

V gene TRBV4-2 combines with J gene TRBJ1-2, with TRBD1 matching over 7 bases. CDR1 LGHNA and CDR2 YNFKEQ come from the germline V gene. With V trimmed by 0 bases and J by 8 bases, 9 bases remained unmatched. CDR3 size: 15 residues. DNA of the CDR3: TGTGCCAGCAGCCAAGATTCTGCAGGGGGGTTAGGCTACACCTTC. Translating gives CASSQDSAGGLGYTF.

The V call is TRBV4-1, the J call TRBJ1-5; 7 nucleotides align to TRBD1. With 2 bases clipped from V and 4 bases from J, the junction kept 5 bases outside the gene matches. The CDR3 is made up of 15 amino acids. Germline V gives CDR1 MGHRA, CDR2 YSYEKL. The chain's CDR3 is CASSQLLQGNQPQHF. The CDR3 coding sequence is TGCGCCAGCAGCCAACTCCTACAGGGGAATCAGCCCCAGCATTTT.

This clone was seen only a few times. The chain recombines TRBV7-2 with TRBJ1-6; possible D gene TRBD1, 5 bases. From germline, CDR1 is SGHTA and CDR2 FQGNSA. The CDR3 sequence is 16 residues long. V lost 5 bases and J lost 7, with 18 bases in between. The CDR3 DNA is TGTGCCAGCAGCCTCAACCCCGGGACGCCCAATTCACCCCTCCACTTT. Its translation: CASSLNPGTPNSPLHF. Supplemented by reference TRBV7-2 and TRBJ1-6, the full variable domain reads GAGVSQSPSNKVTEKGKDVELRCDPISGHTALYWYRQSLGQGLEFLIYFQGNSAPDKSGLPSDRFSAERTGGSVSTLTIQRTQQEDSAVYLCASSLNPGTPNSPLHFGNGTRLTVT.

V usage is TRBV5-6 and J usage is TRBJ1-1; D gene uncertain. Looked up from germline, CDR1 is SGHDT and CDR2 is YYEEEE. Trimming left V 4 bases short and J 3 bases short, with 16 bases between. The CDR3 totals 15 residues. In DNA form, the CDR3 reads TGTGCCAGCAGCCTCGTCCGGGGAAGGGACACTGAAGCTTTCTTT. This translates into CASSLVRGRDTEAFF.

The rearrangement links TRBV9 to TRBJ1-5, with 7 bases that match TRBD1. The trim removed 3 bases at V and 3 bases at J, leaving 6 bases unmatched. The CDR3 spans 15 residues. CDR1 and CDR2 from the germline V gene are SGDLS and YYNGEE. CDR3 loop: CASSAGQEDNQPQHF. CDR3 nucleotide sequence: TGTGCCAGCAGCGCCGGACAGGAGGACAATCAGCCCCAGCATTTT.

The chain is built from TRBV2 and TRBJ2-3, with D unresolved. Germline V lookup: CDR1 SNHLY, CDR2 FYNNEI. Trimming removed 5 bases from V and 3 bases from J, with 6 bases in between. This CDR3 is built from 12 residues. The CDR3 region is CASSIKTDTQYF. Written as DNA, the CDR3 is TGTGCCAGCAGTATCAAAACAGATACGCAGTATTTT.

This clone has only a few counts. The chain carries TRBV2 and TRBJ2-2, with 9 bases aligning to TRBD1. Germline V gene sequence: CDR1 SNHLY, CDR2 FYNNEI. This CDR3 has 15 amino acids. The ends lost 3 bases at V and 5 bases at J; junction bases unmatched: 4. CDR3 protein: CASSEPDRGTGELFF. Written as DNA, the CDR3 is TGTGCCAGCAGTGAGCCGGACAGGGGAACCGGGGAGCTGTTTTTT.

This chain links TRBV28 with TRBJ1-1; TRBD1 aligns across 9 bases. This CDR3 contains 13 residues. Trimming cost V 7 bases and J 10 bases; bases outside gene matches: 10. CDR1 and CDR2 (germline): MDHEN, SYDVKM. Here the CDR3 reads CASTMTGGGLAFF. Written as DNA, the CDR3 is TGTGCCAGCACCATGACAGGGGGTGGTTTAGCTTTCTTT.

This clone was seen more than once but under ten times. The chain employs TRBV7-9 and TRBJ1-5, with D possibly being TRBD1 (6 bases). The CDR3 is made up of 13 amino acids. Germline values: CDR1 SEHNR, CDR2 FQNEAQ (reference sequence). Trimming shortened V by 5 bases and J by 9 bases, and 14 bases separated the two germline ends. The CDR3 sequence is CASSEQGGGPQHF. CDR3 nucleotides: TGTGCCAGCAGCGAACAGGGAGGGGGGCCCCAGCATTTT.

Turning to this clone: Other DNA sequences in the sample encode the same CDR3. The V and J genes are TRBV6-5 and TRBJ2-7; D unclear. The CDR3 has 12 residues. Germline V gene data show CDR1 as MNHEY and CDR2 as SVGAGI. Trimming removed 2 bases at V and 7 bases at J, with 9 bases between. The CDR3 loop reads CASSYGRVEQYF. The CDR3 region has the DNA TGTGCCAGCAGTTACGGTAGGGTAGAGCAGTACTTC.

The chain has TRBV10-3 and TRBJ2-1; possibly TRBD1 or TRBD2 for D (5 bases each). CDR3 length: 14 residues. Germline V gene data show CDR1 as ENHRY and CDR2 as SYGVKD. V was clipped by 2 bases and J by 0 bases, with 5 bases between them. The CDR3 loop is CAISEGGSYNEQFF. As DNA, the CDR3 is TGTGCCATCAGTGAGGGGGGCTCCTACAATGAGCAGTTCTTC.

The V and J genes are TRBV11-2 and TRBJ2-1; D remains ambiguous. Trimming removed 2 bases from V and 6 bases from J, with 5 bases in between. This CDR3 is 12 amino acids long. Per germline, CDR1 SGHAT and CDR2 FQNNGV. The CDR3 region is CASSLFINEQFF. In DNA form, the CDR3 reads TGTGCCAGCAGCTTATTTATCAATGAGCAGTTCTTC.

The chain uses TRBV6-1 and TRBJ1-2; D might be TRBD1 (6 bases). This CDR3 contains 13 residues. With 0 bases removed from V and 4 bases from J, the gap between germline ends came to 6 bases. Germline V lookup: CDR1 MNHNS, CDR2 SASEGT. The CDR3 reads CASSEADSYGYTF. The CDR3, as DNA: TGTGCCAGCAGTGAAGCGGACAGCTATGGCTACACCTTC.